This T cell receptor beta chain is drawn from a study of siplizumab effects on memory and regulatory T cells. Findings of the study overall: Naive T cells appeared more varied than memory cells and looked like key alloresponse contributors.

Data came from immunoSEQ multiplex PCR; TCRdb stores just in-frame clones and leaves some out. The data contain around 100,000 clones, 91% of them singletons. About this clone: Its antigen is as yet unknown.

The ends were cut back, 6 bases at V and 4 bases at J, with 16 bases in the middle. CDR1 and CDR2 (germline): ENHRY, SYGVKD. CDR3 length: 15 residues. The clonotype originates from a human donor in good health. The rearrangement links TRBV10-3 to TRBJ1-5; a weak D match, TRBD1 (6 bases). Material for sequencing was CD4+ T cells sorted from blood. The CDR3 spells CAISPPGDGNQPQHF. CDR3 in DNA: TGTGCCATCAGCCCCCCAGGGGATGGTAATCAGCCCCAGCATTTT.